The next 21 T cell receptor beta chains were all read from a single sample in a study of shared T cell receptors in the human thymus. Sequencing used immunoSEQ multiplex PCR; TCRdb keeps in-frame clones, though not all of them. Seen here are 630,000 or so clones, approximately 87% observed once, and the top ten hold over 0.008%. This sample also belongs to another study, concerning human thymus T cells.

Material for sequencing was thymocytes. The origin of the receptors is a boy in the first two years of life with a congenital heart defect.

The chain has TRBV2 and TRBJ2-2, with 10 positions matching TRBD1. The CDR3 consists of 15 residues. Germline V lookup: CDR1 SNHLY, CDR2 FYNNEI. J lost 9 bases, V lost 9 bases, and 13 bases had no gene match. The CDR3 nucleotides are TGTGCCAGTTTACCGGGACAGGGGCTTTGGTGGGAGCTGTTTTTT. Amino acid sequence: CASLPGQGLWWELFF.

The rearrangement uses TRBV11-1 and TRBJ1-1, with 8 bases that match TRBD1. The CDR3 has 15 amino acids. Unmatched junction bases numbered 3, after V lost 1 base and J lost 2 bases. Germline CDR1 is SGHAT and CDR2 is FQDESV (reference sequence). CDR3 amino acids: CASSLGQGINTEAFF. CDR3 coding DNA: TGTGCCAGCAGCTTAGGACAGGGGATAAACACTGAAGCTTTCTTT.

The V and J genes are TRBV13 and TRBJ2-1, with unresolved D. CDR3 size: 11 residues. The V gene's germline CDR1 is PRHDT and CDR2 FYEKMQ (reference sequence). V was trimmed by 5 bases and J by 4 bases, leaving 3 bases between them. The DNA for the CDR3 is TGTGCCAGCAGCGAGTACAATGAGCAGTTCTTC. Amino acids: CASSEYNEQFF.

This clone came up once. The rearrangement joins TRBV5-1 to TRBJ2-3; D is possibly TRBD2 (5 bases). Germline V gives CDR1 SGHRS, CDR2 YFSETQ. The CDR3 totals 16 residues. Trimming shortened V by 3 bases and J by 0 bases, and 14 bases separated the two germline ends. The DNA of the CDR3 is TGCGCCAGCAGCTCGAGAAGCGGTATTAGCACAGATACGCAGTATTTT. Translation: CASSSRSGISTDTQYF.

The sample holds one count of this clone. The chain couples TRBV7-2 to TRBJ2-7; 12 nucleotides agree with TRBD2. CDR1 SGHTA and CDR2 FQGNSA come from the germline V gene. The V segment lost 1 base and the J segment 2 bases; nucleotides outside the gene matches: 6. The CDR3 has 17 amino acids. CDR3 coding DNA: TGTGCCAGCAGCTTAGGTTTCCTAGCGGGGGGGCCCTACGAGCAGTACTTC. Translating gives CASSLGFLAGGPYEQYF.

V is TRBV28 and J is TRBJ1-5; no reliable D call. The CDR3 is made up of 15 amino acids. V was cut by 1 base and J by 2 bases, with 9 bases left in between. The germline gives CDR1 MDHEN, CDR2 SYDVKM. The CDR3 DNA is TGTGCCAGCAGTTTATTCCCGGGTCGCAATCAGCCCCAGCATTTT. Translated: CASSLFPGRNQPQHF.

The chain combines TRBV6-5 with TRBJ2-1; 9 bases are a match to TRBD2. CDR1 MNHEY and CDR2 SVGAGI come from the germline V gene. V shed 6 bases, J shed 6 bases, and the junction held 9 bases outside the gene matches. The length of the CDR3 is 15 residues. This CDR3 is CASSQTPGLANEQFF. The CDR3 DNA reads TGTGCCAGCAGCCAAACCCCGGGACTAGCCAATGAGCAGTTCTTC.

V is TRBV27 and J is TRBJ2-7; D perhaps matches TRBD1 (5 bases). The germline V gene has CDR1 MNHEY and CDR2 SMNVEV (reference sequence). The CDR3 has 15 residues. Trimming took off 1 base at V and 5 bases at J, with 15 bases between the two ends. The CDR3 nucleotides read TGTGCCAGCAGTTTATGGCGTCAGGGCAAGCACGAGCAGTACTTC. Translation: CASSLWRQGKHEQYF.

This clone showed up just once. The chain employs TRBV30 and TRBJ2-4; TRBD2 matches at 13 bases. Germline-derived CDR1 and CDR2 are GTSNPN and SVGIG (reference sequence). The CDR3 contains 18 residues. The V and J ends lost 3 bases and 4 bases, in that order; junction bases with no gene match: 12. The CDR3 nucleotides read TGTGCCTGGAGCCTTAGGGACGGGACTAGCGGGAAAAAAAACATTCAGTACTTC. Translating it yields CAWSLRDGTSGKKNIQYF.

This chain joins TRBV6-5 and TRBJ1-4; 8 nucleotides align to TRBD1. The V gene's germline CDR1 is MNHEY and CDR2 SVGAGI. With V trimmed by 4 bases and J by 5 bases, 9 bases remained unmatched. The CDR3 sequence is 16 residues long. The CDR3 nucleotides are TGTGCCAGCAGTTCGACAGGGGTTGACCCAAATGAAAAACTGTTTTTT. Protein: CASSSTGVDPNEKLFF.

This clone came up once. CDR3 amino acids: CASSPTSGTQETQYF. The CDR3 bases are TGTGCCAGCAGCCCGACTAGCGGAACCCAAGAGACCCAGTACTTC. The chain carries TRBV6-5 and TRBJ2-5; 9 positions match TRBD2. The V segment lost 6 bases and the J segment 1 base; nucleotides outside the gene matches: 6. The CDR3 is 15 residues long. CDR1 and CDR2 (germline): MNHEY, SVGAGI.

This clone was seen only once. The chain employs TRBV9 and TRBJ2-5, with TRBD2 matching over 11 bases. Losses at the gene ends were 0 bases for V and 3 bases for J; bases not matched to a gene: 7. The germline gives CDR1 SGDLS, CDR2 YYNGEE. This CDR3 is 17 amino acids long. CDR3 region: CASSVAERGLAEETQYF. In nucleotides, the CDR3 is TGTGCCAGCAGCGTAGCTGAGAGGGGACTAGCGGAAGAGACCCAGTACTTC.

Comment on this clone: The sample carries other DNA sequences with the same CDR3. The rearrangement joins TRBV28 to TRBJ1-4, with 7 bases that match TRBD1. The germline V gene encodes CDR1 MDHEN and CDR2 SYDVKM. With V trimmed by 6 bases and J by 5 bases, 6 bases remained unmatched. The CDR3 is made up of 14 amino acids. CDR3: CASSPDRRNEKLFF. The CDR3 bases are TGTGCCAGCAGCCCGGACAGGCGAAATGAAAAACTGTTTTTT.

V is TRBV5-1 and J is TRBJ1-4; 7 bases agree with TRBD1. Germline CDR1 and CDR2: SGHRS and YFSETQ. The CDR3 is made up of 13 amino acids. The ends lost 4 bases at V and 6 bases at J; junction bases unmatched: 3. This chain's CDR3 is CASSLTGDEKLFF. The CDR3 nucleotides are TGCGCCAGCAGCCTCACAGGGGATGAAAAACTGTTTTTT.

This chain uses TRBV4-3 with TRBJ2-1, with TRBD1 matching over 9 bases. Germline-derived CDR1 and CDR2 are LGHNA and YSLEER. The CDR3 runs to 18 residues. J was trimmed by 13 bases and V by 0 bases; bases with no gene match: 19. Here the CDR3 DNA reads TGCGCCAGCAGCCAAGAAGCCGGGACAGGGTTTCGCCCCTTCGATCAGTTCTTC. This translates into CASSQEAGTGFRPFDQFF.

The chain combines TRBV5-6 with TRBJ1-5; the D is unclear. CDR1 is SGHDT and CDR2 is YYEEEE in the germline V gene. V shed 0 bases and J shed 4 bases, with 5 bases lying between them. The CDR3 has 13 amino acids. The CDR3 nucleotides are TGTGCCAGCAGCTTGGCCCGTAATCAGCCCCAGCATTTT. It yields the protein CASSLARNQPQHF.

V usage is TRBV7-2 and J usage is TRBJ1-6; D is unclear. The CDR3 loop spans 13 amino acids. The germline gives CDR1 SGHTA, CDR2 FQGNSA. The V gene lost 5 bases and the J gene lost 9 bases, with 11 bases spanning the gap. The chain's CDR3 is CASSPRLLSPLHF. The CDR3 region has the DNA TGTGCCAGCAGCCCGCGGTTACTTTCACCCCTCCACTTT.

The gene calls are TRBV9 and TRBJ2-1; TRBD1 matches 8 bases. V dropped 0 bases and J dropped 3; count of bases not matched to a gene: 5. Germline V gene sequence: CDR1 SGDLS, CDR2 YYNGEE. This CDR3 contains 16 residues. CDR3 in DNA: TGTGCCAGCAGCGTAGGCGGACAGGGTCGCTACAATGAGCAGTTCTTC. This gives the protein CASSVGGQGRYNEQFF. The full variable domain, its missing parts supplied by reference TRBV9 and TRBJ2-1, is DSGVTQTPKHLITATGQRVTLRCSPRSGDLSVYWYQQSLDQGLQFLIQYYNGEERAKGNILERFSAQQFPDLHSELNLSSLELGDSALYFCASSVGGQGRYNEQFFGPGTRLTVL.

The genes are TRBV7-9 and TRBJ2-1; 7 bases are a match to TRBD2. V lost 5 bases to trimming and J lost 4 bases; unmatched junction nucleotides: 11. The CDR3 length is 16 residues. Germline lookup yields CDR1 SEHNR and CDR2 FQNEAQ (reference sequence). The CDR3 coding sequence is TGTGCCAGCAGCGTGCGGGGAGCGGGGACTTACAATGAGCAGTTCTTC. Its protein product is CASSVRGAGTYNEQFF.

V usage is TRBV19 and J usage is TRBJ1-1, with 7 bases that match TRBD1. V lost 3 bases and J lost 0; bases outside the gene matches: 4. The CDR3 contains 15 residues. Germline lookup yields CDR1 LNHDA and CDR2 SQIVND (reference sequence). The CDR3 reads CASSIPGQMNTEAFF. The CDR3 DNA follows: TGTGCCAGTAGTATTCCGGGACAGATGAACACTGAAGCTTTCTTT.

This clone appeared a few times. The J gene is TRBJ2-4, the V gene TRBV19, with D maybe TRBD2 (5 bases). The CDR3 has 14 residues. Deletions cut 1 base from V and 1 base from J, with 5 bases between. Germline V lookup: CDR1 LNHDA, CDR2 SQIVND (reference sequence). This CDR3 reads CASSIAGAKNIQYF. Written as DNA, the CDR3 is TGTGCCAGTAGTATAGCGGGGGCCAAAAACATTCAGTACTTC.